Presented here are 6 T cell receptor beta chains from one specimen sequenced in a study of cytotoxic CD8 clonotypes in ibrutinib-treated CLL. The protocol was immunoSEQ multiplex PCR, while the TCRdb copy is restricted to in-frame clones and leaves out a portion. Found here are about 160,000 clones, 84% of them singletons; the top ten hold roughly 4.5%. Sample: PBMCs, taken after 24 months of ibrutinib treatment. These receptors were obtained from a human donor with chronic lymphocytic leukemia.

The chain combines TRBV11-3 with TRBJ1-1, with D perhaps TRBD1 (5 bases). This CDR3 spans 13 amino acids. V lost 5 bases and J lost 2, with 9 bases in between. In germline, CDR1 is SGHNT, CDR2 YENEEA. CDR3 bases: TGTGCCAGCAGCCTACAGGAAAACACTGAAGCTTTCTTT. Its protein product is CASSLQENTEAFF.

CDR3 bases: TGTGCCAGCAGTTACCATAGCACAGAACAGCCCCAGCATTTT. Translating it yields CASSYHSTEQPQHF. The V and J genes are TRBV6-5 and TRBJ1-5; D is undetermined. Germline V gene sequence: CDR1 MNHEY, CDR2 SVGAGI. The V gene lost 2 bases and the J gene lost 7 bases, with 12 bases spanning the gap. This CDR3 spans 14 amino acids.

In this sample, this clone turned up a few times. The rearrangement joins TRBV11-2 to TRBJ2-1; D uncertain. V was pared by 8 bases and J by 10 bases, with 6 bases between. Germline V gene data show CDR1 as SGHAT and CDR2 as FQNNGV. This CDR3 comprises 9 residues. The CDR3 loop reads CASGPEQFF. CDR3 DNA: TGTGCCAGCGGCCCGGAGCAGTTCTTC.

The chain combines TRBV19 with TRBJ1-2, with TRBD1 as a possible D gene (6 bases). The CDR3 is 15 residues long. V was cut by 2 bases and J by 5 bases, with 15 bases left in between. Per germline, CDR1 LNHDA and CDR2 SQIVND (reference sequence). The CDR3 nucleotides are TGTGCCAGTAGTATAACCACAGGGACCCAATATGGCTACACCTTC. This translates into CASSITTGTQYGYTF.

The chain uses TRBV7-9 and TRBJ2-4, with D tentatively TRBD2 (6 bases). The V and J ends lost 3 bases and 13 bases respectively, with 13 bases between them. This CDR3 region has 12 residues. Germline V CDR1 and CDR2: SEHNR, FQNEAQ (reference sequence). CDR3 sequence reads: CASSLNGRVQYF. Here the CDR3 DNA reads TGTGCCAGCAGCTTGAACGGGAGAGTCCAGTACTTC.

CDR3 DNA: TGTGCCAGCAGTTTACAGGGTTCCGCTGAAGCTTTCTTT. Translating gives CASSLQGSAEAFF. This sequence joins TRBV6-6 and TRBJ1-1, with a possible D match to TRBD1 (6 bases). V shed 4 bases and J shed 6 bases, with 12 bases lying between them. The germline gives CDR1 MNHNY, CDR2 SVGAGI (reference sequence). The CDR3 spans 13 residues.